The clone carrying this TCR beta chain appeared once. The sample belongs to a study of blood T cell repertoires in COVID-19. Study in general: COVID-19 samples from acute and convalescent phases originated in the United States, Italy and Spain. PBMCs, B-cell-depleted T cells, or T cells provided the cDNA or gDNA that made up the material.

Some clones are missing from TCRdb's copy, which holds only in-frame ones; the method was immunoSEQ multiplex PCR. The table includes under 300,000 clones, about 90% detected once. This CDR3 comprises 13 residues. The V and J ends lost 3 bases and 3 bases respectively, with 11 bases between them. The germline gives CDR1 DFQATT, CDR2 SNEGSKA (reference sequence). Across about two dozen US areas, participants ranged in age from about 18 to 90 years. Which cohort a participant joined came from the clinical history participants gave. This chain uses TRBV20-1 with TRBJ1-1; no reliable D call. Sequencing was done on a sample of PBMCs or T cells enriched from blood (not recorded which). The receptor was isolated from a human donor in a cohort exposed to, infected with or recovered from COVID-19 (not recorded which). The donor label of this sample is uncertain. CDR3 sequence (DNA): TGCAGTGCTAGTGTCTCGAGGGACACTGAAGCTTTCTTT. Translating gives CSASVSRDTEAFF.